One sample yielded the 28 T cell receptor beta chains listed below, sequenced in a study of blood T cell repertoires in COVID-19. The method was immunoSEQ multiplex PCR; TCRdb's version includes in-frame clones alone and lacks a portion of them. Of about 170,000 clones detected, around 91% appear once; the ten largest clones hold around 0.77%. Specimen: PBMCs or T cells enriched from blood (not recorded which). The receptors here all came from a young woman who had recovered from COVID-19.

CDR3 DNA: TGTGCCAGCAGAACCGGGAGGGTAAACTACGAGCAGTACTTC. It yields the protein CASRTGRVNYEQYF. The chain has TRBV28 and TRBJ2-7, with 8 bases lining up with TRBD2. The CDR3 is 14 residues long. The junction had 7 bases not matched to a gene; V was cut back by 6 bases and J by 3 bases. CDR1 is MDHEN, CDR2 SYDVKM, per germline.

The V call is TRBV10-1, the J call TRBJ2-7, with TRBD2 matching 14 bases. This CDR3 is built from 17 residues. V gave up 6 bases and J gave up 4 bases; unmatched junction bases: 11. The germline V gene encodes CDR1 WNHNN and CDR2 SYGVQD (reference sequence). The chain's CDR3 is CASRGSGLAGARYEQYF. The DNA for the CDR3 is TGCGCCAGCAGGGGATCGGGACTAGCGGGAGCTCGGTACGAGCAGTACTTC.

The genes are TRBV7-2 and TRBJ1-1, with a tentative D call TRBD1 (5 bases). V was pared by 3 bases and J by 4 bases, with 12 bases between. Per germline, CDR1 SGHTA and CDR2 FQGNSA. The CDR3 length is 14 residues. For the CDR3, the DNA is TGTGCCAGCAGCTTTGAACAGGCCCTCACTGAAGCTTTCTTT. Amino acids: CASSFEQALTEAFF.

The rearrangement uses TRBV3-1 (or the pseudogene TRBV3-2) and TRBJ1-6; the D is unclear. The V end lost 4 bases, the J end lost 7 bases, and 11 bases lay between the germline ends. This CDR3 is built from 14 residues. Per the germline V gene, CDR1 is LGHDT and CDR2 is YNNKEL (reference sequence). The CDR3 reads CASSLRGGNSPLHF. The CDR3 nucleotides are TGTGCCAGCAGCCTTCGCGGAGGAAATTCACCCCTCCACTTT.

The DNA of the CDR3 is TGTGCCATCAGTGAAACATCTGAGCAGTTCTTC. Its protein product is CAISETSEQFF. V is TRBV10-3 and J is TRBJ2-1; D not certain. The CDR3 is 11 residues long. V lost 3 bases and J 9 bases, leaving 6 bases between the germline ends. Germline V gene sequence: CDR1 ENHRY, CDR2 SYGVKD.

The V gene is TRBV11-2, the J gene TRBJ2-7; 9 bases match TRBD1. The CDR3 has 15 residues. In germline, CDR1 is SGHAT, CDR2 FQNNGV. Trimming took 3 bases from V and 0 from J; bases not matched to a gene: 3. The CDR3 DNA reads TGTGCCAGCAGCTTTGGACAGGGGCCCTCCTACGAGCAGTACTTC. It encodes CASSFGQGPSYEQYF.

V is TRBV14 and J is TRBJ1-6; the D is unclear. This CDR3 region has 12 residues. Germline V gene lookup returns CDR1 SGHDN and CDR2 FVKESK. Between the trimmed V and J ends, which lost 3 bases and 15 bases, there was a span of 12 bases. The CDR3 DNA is TGTGCCAGCAGCCAGAGATTCGGGGTCCTCCACTTT. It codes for CASSQRFGVLHF. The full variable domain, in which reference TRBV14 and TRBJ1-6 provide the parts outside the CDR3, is EAGVTQFPSHSVIEKGQTVTLRCDPISGHDNLYWYRRVMGKEIKFLLHFVKESKQDESGMPNNRFLAERTGGTYSTLKVQPAELEDSGVYFCASSQRFGVLHFGNGTRLTVT.

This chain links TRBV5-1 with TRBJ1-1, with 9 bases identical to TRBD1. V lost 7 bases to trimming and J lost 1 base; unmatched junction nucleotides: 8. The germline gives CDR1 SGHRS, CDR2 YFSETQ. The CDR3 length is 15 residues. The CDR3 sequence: CASSVWTGENTEAFF. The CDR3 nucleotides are TGCGCCAGCTCCGTGTGGACAGGGGAGAACACTGAAGCTTTCTTT. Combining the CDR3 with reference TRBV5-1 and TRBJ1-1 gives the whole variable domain KAGVTQTPRYLIKTRGQQVTLSCSPISGHRSVSWYQQTPGQGLQFLFEYFSETQRNKGNFPGRFSGRQFSNSRSEMNVSTLELGDSALYLCASSVWTGENTEAFFGQGTRLTVV.

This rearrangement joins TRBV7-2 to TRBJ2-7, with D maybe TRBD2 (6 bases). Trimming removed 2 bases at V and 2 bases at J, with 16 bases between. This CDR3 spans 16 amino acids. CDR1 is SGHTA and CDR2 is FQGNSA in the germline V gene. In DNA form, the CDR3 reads TGTGCCAGCAGCTTACCCAGCTCGGGGGTAACCTACGAGCAGTACTTC. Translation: CASSLPSSGVTYEQYF.

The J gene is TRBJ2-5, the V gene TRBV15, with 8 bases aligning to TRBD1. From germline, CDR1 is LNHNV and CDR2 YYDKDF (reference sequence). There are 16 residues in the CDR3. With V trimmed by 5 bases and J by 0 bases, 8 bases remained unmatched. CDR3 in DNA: TGTGCCACCAGCTACCGGGGGACAGGTGACCAAGAGACCCAGTACTTC. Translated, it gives CATSYRGTGDQETQYF.

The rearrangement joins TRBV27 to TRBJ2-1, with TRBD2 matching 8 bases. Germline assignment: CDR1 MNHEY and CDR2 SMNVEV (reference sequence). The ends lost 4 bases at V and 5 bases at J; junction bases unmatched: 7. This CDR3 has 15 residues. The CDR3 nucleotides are TGTGCCAGCAGTTCCTTAGCGGGGATCGACAATGAGCAGTTCTTC. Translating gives CASSSLAGIDNEQFF.

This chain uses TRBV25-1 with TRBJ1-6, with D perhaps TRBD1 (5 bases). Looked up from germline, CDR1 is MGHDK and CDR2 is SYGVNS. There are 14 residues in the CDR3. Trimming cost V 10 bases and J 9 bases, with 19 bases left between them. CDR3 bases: TGTGCCACCGACAGCCCCCGGTGGCGTTCACCCCTCCACTTT. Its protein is CATDSPRWRSPLHF.

The DNA of the CDR3 is TGTGCCTGGAGTGAGCCGAGCACAGATACGCAGTATTTT. Translating it yields CAWSEPSTDTQYF. The V gene is TRBV30, the J gene TRBJ2-3; unclear D gene. CDR1 is GTSNPN, CDR2 SVGIG, per germline (reference sequence). This CDR3 has 13 residues. The germline V and J ends were trimmed by 1 base and 0 bases, with 5 bases remaining between them.

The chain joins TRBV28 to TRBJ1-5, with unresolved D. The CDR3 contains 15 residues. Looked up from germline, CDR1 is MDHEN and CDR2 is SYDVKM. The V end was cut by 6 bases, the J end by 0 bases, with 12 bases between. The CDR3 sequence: CASSLEGLSNQPQHF. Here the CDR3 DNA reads TGTGCCAGCAGCCTCGAAGGACTTAGCAATCAGCCCCAGCATTTT.

The CDR3 loop reads CATRQLLAGGPLIFADTQYF. The DNA for the CDR3 is TGTGCCACACGCCAGCTACTAGCGGGAGGGCCTTTGATATTCGCAGATACGCAGTATTTT. The chain joins TRBV27 to TRBJ2-3, with 13 bases that match TRBD2. The CDR3 runs 20 residues. The J segment lost 4 bases and the V segment lost 10 bases, leaving 23 bases of the junction unmatched. The V gene's germline CDR1 is MNHEY and CDR2 SMNVEV (reference sequence).

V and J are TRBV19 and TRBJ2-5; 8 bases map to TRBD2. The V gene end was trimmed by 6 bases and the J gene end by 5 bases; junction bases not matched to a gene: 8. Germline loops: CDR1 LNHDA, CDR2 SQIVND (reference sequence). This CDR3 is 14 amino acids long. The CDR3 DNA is TGTGCCAGTAGCCCCCGGGAGGGATACGAGACCCAGTACTTC. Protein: CASSPREGYETQYF.

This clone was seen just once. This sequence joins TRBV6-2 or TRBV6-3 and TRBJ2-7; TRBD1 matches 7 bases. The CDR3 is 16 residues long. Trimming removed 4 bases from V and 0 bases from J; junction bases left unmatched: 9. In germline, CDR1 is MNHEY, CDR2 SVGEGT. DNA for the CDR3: TGTGCCAGCAGTTTCCGACAGGGCCACTTCTCCTACGAGCAGTACTTC. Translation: CASSFRQGHFSYEQYF.

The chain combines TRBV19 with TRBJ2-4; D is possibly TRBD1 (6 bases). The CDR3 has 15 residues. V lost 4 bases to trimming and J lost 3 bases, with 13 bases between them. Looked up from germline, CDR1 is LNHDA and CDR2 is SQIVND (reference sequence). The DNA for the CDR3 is TGTGCCAGTAGTAGAACGGACAGATACAAAAACATTCAGTACTTC. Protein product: CASSRTDRYKNIQYF.

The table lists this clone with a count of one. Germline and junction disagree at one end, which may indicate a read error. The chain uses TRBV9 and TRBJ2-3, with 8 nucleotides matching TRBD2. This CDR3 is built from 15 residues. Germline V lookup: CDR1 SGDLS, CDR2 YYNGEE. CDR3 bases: TGTGCCAGCAGCGTTAGCGGGGCCAGCACGGATACGCAGTATTTT. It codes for CASSVSGASTDTQYF.

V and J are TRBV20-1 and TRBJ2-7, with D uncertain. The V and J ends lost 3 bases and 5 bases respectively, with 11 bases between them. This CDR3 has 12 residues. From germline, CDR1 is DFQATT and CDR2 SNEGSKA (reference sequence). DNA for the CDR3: TGCAGTGCTAGTTTGGCAGAACACGAGCAGTACTTC. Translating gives CSASLAEHEQYF.

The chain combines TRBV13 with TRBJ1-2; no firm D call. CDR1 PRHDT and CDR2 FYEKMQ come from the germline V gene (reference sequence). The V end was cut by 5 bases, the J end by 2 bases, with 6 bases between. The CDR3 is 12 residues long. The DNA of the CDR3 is TGTGCCAGCAGCCTTACAAACTATGGCTACACCTTC. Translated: CASSLTNYGYTF.

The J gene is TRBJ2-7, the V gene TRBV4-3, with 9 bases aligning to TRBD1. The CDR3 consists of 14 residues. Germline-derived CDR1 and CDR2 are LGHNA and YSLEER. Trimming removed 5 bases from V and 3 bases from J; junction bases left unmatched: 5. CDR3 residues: CASSSNRGLYEQYF. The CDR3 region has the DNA TGCGCCAGCAGCTCCAACAGGGGGCTCTACGAGCAGTACTTC.

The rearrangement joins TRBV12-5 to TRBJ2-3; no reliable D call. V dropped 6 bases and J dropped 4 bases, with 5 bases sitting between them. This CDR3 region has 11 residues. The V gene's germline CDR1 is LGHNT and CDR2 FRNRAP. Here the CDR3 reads CASGPADTQYF. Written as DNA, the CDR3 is TGTGCTAGTGGCCCTGCAGATACGCAGTATTTT. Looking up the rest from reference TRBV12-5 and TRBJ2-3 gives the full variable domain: DARVTQTPRHKVTEMGQEVTMRCQPILGHNTVFWYRQTMMQGLELLAYFRNRAPLDDSGMPKDRFSAEMPDATLATLKIQPSEPRDSAVYFCASGPADTQYFGPGTRLTVL.

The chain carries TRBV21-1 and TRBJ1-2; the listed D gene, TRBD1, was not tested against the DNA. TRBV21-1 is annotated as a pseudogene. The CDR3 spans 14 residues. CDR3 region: CASREGQGKEGYTF. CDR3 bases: TGTGCCAGCAGAGAGGGACAGGGGAAGGAGGGCTACACCTTC.

The CDR3 DNA reads TGTGCCAGCAGTTTATCGGACAGGGTTTATAGCAATCAGCCCCAGCATTTT. It encodes CASSLSDRVYSNQPQHF. The rearrangement joins TRBV28 to TRBJ1-5, with 8 bases lining up with TRBD1. Trimming cost V 1 base and J 0 bases; bases outside gene matches: 5. This CDR3 spans 17 amino acids. CDR1 is MDHEN and CDR2 is SYDVKM in the germline V gene.

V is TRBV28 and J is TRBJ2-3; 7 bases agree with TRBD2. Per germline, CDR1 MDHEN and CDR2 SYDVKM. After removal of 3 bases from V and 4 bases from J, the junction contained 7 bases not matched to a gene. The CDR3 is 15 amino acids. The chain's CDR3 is CASSLGGWDADTQYF. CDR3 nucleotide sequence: TGTGCCAGCAGTTTGGGGGGGTGGGACGCAGATACGCAGTATTTT.

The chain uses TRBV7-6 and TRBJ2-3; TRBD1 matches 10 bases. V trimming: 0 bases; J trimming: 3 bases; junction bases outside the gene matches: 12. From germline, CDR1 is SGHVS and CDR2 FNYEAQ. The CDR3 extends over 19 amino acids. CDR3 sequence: CASSLAGRLDRGRTDTQYF. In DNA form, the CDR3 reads TGTGCCAGCAGCTTAGCGGGGCGACTAGACAGGGGGCGAACAGATACGCAGTATTTT.

CDR3 loop: CASSPPTSPNTGELFF. In DNA form, the CDR3 reads TGTGCCAGCAGCCCCCCGACTAGCCCGAACACCGGGGAGCTGTTTTTT. The genes are TRBV9 and TRBJ2-2, with 7 positions matching TRBD2. This CDR3 region has 16 residues. Germline V gene lookup returns CDR1 SGDLS and CDR2 YYNGEE. Losses at the gene ends were 4 bases for V and 0 bases for J; bases not matched to a gene: 6.